The entry that follows covers one TCR beta chain sequence. Germline loops: CDR1 SGHVS, CDR2 FNYEAQ. The ends lost 5 bases at V and 1 base at J; junction bases unmatched: 3. The CDR3 consists of 14 residues. This record comes from a study of technical replicates of blood from a handful of donors. Libraries were prepared by immunoSEQ multiplex PCR; TCRdb keeps only in-frame clonotypes and omits some of them. The data contain about 66,000 clones, approximately 88% of them singletons. The sequenced sample was PBMCs. This clonotype was obtained from a human donor in good health. Some clones in this sample may be carry-over from other donors' samples. The chain links TRBV7-6 to TRBJ1-1; 8 nucleotides agree with TRBD1. DNA for the CDR3: TGTGCCAGCAGCCAGGGGGCCTCGAACACTGAAGCTTTCTTT. Its protein product is CASSQGASNTEAFF. The full variable domain, its missing parts supplied by reference TRBV7-6 and TRBJ1-1, is GAGVSQSPRYKVTKRGQDVALRCDPISGHVSLYWYRQALGQGPEFLTYFNYEAQQDKSGLPNDRFSAERPEGSISTLTIQRTEQRDSAMYRCASSQGASNTEAFFGQGTRLTVV.